One and the same sample provided the 8 T cell receptor beta chains below, sequenced in a study of a mutant IDH1 vaccine in newly diagnosed glioma. The antigens for these receptors are not known. The time point denotes: week 35, safety follow-up. What each vaccine dose contained was 300 ug of mutant IDH1 20-mer peptide, accompanied by topical imiquimod. Profiled with immunoSEQ multiplex PCR; TCRdb holds only in-frame clones, not every one. The sample contains around 60,000 clones, around 81% of which appear only once. Sequencing used PBMCs, obtained from a glioma patient whose treatment included an IDH1 peptide vaccine. Receptor source: a man aged 35 to 55 with glioma.

This clone was seen a few times. V gene TRBV19 combines with J gene TRBJ1-2; D is uncertain. The CDR3 extends over 16 amino acids. Germline CDR1 LNHDA, CDR2 SQIVND (reference sequence). The V gene lost 0 bases and the J gene lost 6 bases, with 17 bases spanning the gap. CDR3 sequence: CASSIDLGSLVNGYTF. CDR3 nucleotides: TGTGCCAGTAGTATAGATCTGGGGTCCCTGGTGAATGGCTACACCTTC.

The genes are TRBV5-6 and TRBJ2-7; D unresolved. This CDR3 region has 18 residues. The germline CDR1 and CDR2 sequences are SGHDT and YYEEEE. The germline V and J ends were trimmed by 2 bases and 1 base, with 22 bases remaining between them. The CDR3 nucleotides read TGTGCCAGCAGCTTTCTTTTTCCGGACGCTCCAAATTCCTACGAGCAGTACTTC. This encodes CASSFLFPDAPNSYEQYF. The whole variable domain, filled in from reference TRBV5-6 and TRBJ2-7, reads DAGVTQSPTHLIKTRGQQVTLRCSPKSGHDTVSWYQQALGQGPQFIFQYYEEEERQRGNFPDRFSGHQFPNYSSELNVNALLLGDSALYLCASSFLFPDAPNSYEQYFGPGTRLTVT.

The rearrangement links TRBV28 to TRBJ2-7, with 7 bases matching TRBD1. The germline gives CDR1 MDHEN, CDR2 SYDVKM. With 2 bases clipped from V and 5 bases from J, the junction kept 3 bases outside the gene matches. The CDR3 extends over 13 amino acids. This chain's CDR3 is CASSLDRVHEQYF. The CDR3 DNA reads TGTGCCAGCAGTTTAGACAGGGTACACGAGCAGTACTTC.

A few counts support this clone. The genes are TRBV14 and TRBJ1-2, with 9 bases lining up with TRBD1. The CDR3 sequence is 18 residues long. With V trimmed by 2 bases and J by 2 bases, 12 bases remained unmatched. CDR1 is SGHDN and CDR2 is FVKESK in the germline V gene. The CDR3 region has the DNA TGTGCCAGCAGCCAACGTGGACAGGGGCTACGCTTAAACTATGGCTACACCTTC. This gives the protein CASSQRGQGLRLNYGYTF.

The chain links TRBV10-1 to TRBJ2-2; unclear D gene. With 0 bases removed from V and 1 base from J, the gap between germline ends came to 9 bases. The CDR3 runs 16 residues. CDR1 is WNHNN and CDR2 is SYGVQD in the germline V gene (reference sequence). CDR3: CASSESKDGNTGELFF. The CDR3 DNA reads TGCGCCAGCAGTGAGTCGAAGGACGGGAACACCGGGGAGCTGTTTTTT.

This clone has just a few counts. This chain joins TRBV7-9 and TRBJ1-1; D is unclear. The CDR3 spans 11 residues. V was shortened by 5 bases and J by 7 bases, with 8 bases between the two germline ends. The germline gives CDR1 SEHNR, CDR2 FQNEAQ (reference sequence). The CDR3 is CASSPFFEAFF. For the CDR3, the DNA is TGTGCCAGCAGCCCTTTTTTTGAAGCTTTCTTT.

The V call is TRBV18, the J call TRBJ2-4, with unresolved D. Germline V gene lookup returns CDR1 KGHSH and CDR2 LQKENI. Trimming cost V 5 bases and J 8 bases, with 13 bases left between them. The CDR3 runs to 13 residues. The CDR3 is CASSINAADIQYF. CDR3 bases: TGTGCCAGCTCAATAAACGCGGCAGACATTCAGTACTTC. Variable domain in full (rest from reference TRBV18 and TRBJ2-4): NAGVMQNPRHLVRRRGQEARLRCSPMKGHSHVYWYRQLPEEGLKFMVYLQKENIIDESGMPKERFSAEFPKEGPSILRIQQVVRGDSAAYFCASSINAADIQYFGAGTRLSVL.

The rearrangement links TRBV5-8 to TRBJ1-1; no reliable D call. The V end was cut by 2 bases, the J end by 4 bases, with 12 bases between. The CDR3 is 14 amino acids. The germline gives CDR1 SGHTS, CDR2 YDEGEE. The CDR3 region has the DNA TGTGCCAGCAGCTTACTCTTATGGTCCACTGAAGCTTTCTTT. Residues: CASSLLLWSTEAFF.